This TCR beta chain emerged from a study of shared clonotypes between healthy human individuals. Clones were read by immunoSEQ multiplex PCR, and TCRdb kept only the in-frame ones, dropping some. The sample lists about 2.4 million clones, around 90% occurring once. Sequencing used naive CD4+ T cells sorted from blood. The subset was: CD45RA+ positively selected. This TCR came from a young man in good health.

As DNA, the CDR3 is TGTGCCTGGAGTAGGGACGGCTACGAGCAGTACTTC. Translating gives CAWSRDGYEQYF. The V gene is TRBV30, the J gene TRBJ2-7; D tentatively reads TRBD1 or TRBD2 (5 bases each). Per germline, CDR1 GTSNPN and CDR2 SVGIG (reference sequence). There are 12 residues in the CDR3. The V gene lost 2 bases and the J gene lost 3 bases, with 8 bases spanning the gap.